These 10 T cell receptor beta chains came from one sample sequenced in a study of control samples from healthy donors and cancer patients. Assay used: immunoSEQ multiplex PCR; TCRdb lists only in-frame clones, some missing. The sample has 160,000 or so clones, roughly 94% seen once. The sequencing sample was made of blood. The receptors stem from a woman in her thirties or forties in good health.

V and J are TRBV4-1 and TRBJ2-2; TRBD2 aligns across 9 bases. The CDR3 sequence is 15 residues long. V lost 7 bases, J lost 1 base, and 4 bases stayed unmatched. Looked up from germline, CDR1 is MGHRA and CDR2 is YSYEKL. The CDR3: CASTQTSGNTGELFF. The CDR3 coding sequence is TGCGCCAGCACCCAGACTAGCGGGAACACCGGGGAGCTGTTTTTT.

The rearrangement uses TRBV20-1 and TRBJ1-1; 8 positions agree with TRBD1. J gave up 6 bases and V 8 bases, and 5 bases lay outside the gene matches. The CDR3 is made up of 11 amino acids. From germline, CDR1 is DFQATT and CDR2 SNEGSKA (reference sequence). The DNA of the CDR3 is TGCAGTATCCAGGGGGCCGCTGAAGCTTTCTTT. Its translation: CSIQGAAEAFF.

The chain employs TRBV2 and TRBJ1-5; 7 bases line up with TRBD1. The germline gives CDR1 SNHLY, CDR2 FYNNEI. This CDR3 region has 13 residues. V shed 2 bases, J shed 5 bases, and the junction held 0 bases outside the gene matches. CDR3 DNA sequence: TGTGCCAGCAGTGAAACAGGGGATCAGCCCCAGCATTTT. It specifies CASSETGDQPQHF.

J is TRBJ1-2 and V is TRBV27; D remains ambiguous. CDR1 and CDR2 from the germline V gene are MNHEY and SMNVEV (reference sequence). The CDR3 spans 16 residues. V lost 0 bases and J lost 3, with 14 bases in between. CDR3 loop: CASSLSPADADYGYTF. CDR3 bases: TGTGCCAGCAGTTTATCCCCCGCGGATGCGGACTATGGCTACACCTTC.

The chain is built from TRBV7-2 and TRBJ2-7; D gene uncertain. The CDR3 extends over 15 amino acids. Germline CDR1 is SGHTA and CDR2 is FQGNSA. Deletions cut 5 bases from V and 0 bases from J, with 14 bases between. DNA of the CDR3: TGTGCCAGCAGCCCAGACATAGGTACCTCCTACGAGCAGTACTTC. Translated, it gives CASSPDIGTSYEQYF.

The rearrangement uses TRBV4-1 and TRBJ2-3; D call uncertain. V shed 3 bases and J shed 6 bases, with 16 bases lying between them. CDR3 size: 15 residues. Germline assignment: CDR1 MGHRA and CDR2 YSYEKL. CDR3 in DNA: TGCGCCAGCAGCCAGTCAGCTAATCTCCCTGATACGCAGTATTTT. Protein product: CASSQSANLPDTQYF.

The chain recombines TRBV4-1 with TRBJ1-6; no reliable D call. Per the germline V gene, CDR1 is MGHRA and CDR2 is YSYEKL. The CDR3 runs to 17 residues. The ends were cut back, 1 base at V and 13 bases at J, with 23 bases in the middle. The DNA for the CDR3 is TGCGCCAGCAGCCAAGTGCCGCTCTGGATCCGCCTTCCGCCCCTCCACTTT. Its translation is CASSQVPLWIRLPPLHF.

The chain joins TRBV27 to TRBJ2-6; D is uncertain. Germline loops: CDR1 MNHEY, CDR2 SMNVEV (reference sequence). Trimming removed 0 bases at V and 3 bases at J, with 9 bases between. The CDR3 length is 16 residues. CDR3 DNA: TGTGCCAGCAGTTTATCTCCGGGTAGTGGGGCCAACGTCCTGACTTTC. Amino acids: CASSLSPGSGANVLTF.

In this sample, this clone turned up once. This chain links TRBV4-3 with TRBJ1-1, with D perhaps matching TRBD1 (6 bases). The CDR3 is made up of 18 amino acids. V shed 1 base and J shed 3 bases, with 21 bases lying between them. Germline CDR1 is LGHNA and CDR2 is YSLEER. DNA for the CDR3: TGCGCCAGCAGCCAAGCGGACCGGGTTGGGGGCGGTGACACTGAAGCTTTCTTT. Residues: CASSQADRVGGGDTEAFF.

In DNA, the CDR3 is TGCGCCAGCAGCTCCCAGGGGGCGAGTAACTATGGCTACACCTTC. This translates into CASSSQGASNYGYTF. The chain employs TRBV5-1 and TRBJ1-2, with TRBD1 identical over 8 bases. Germline CDR1 and CDR2: SGHRS and YFSETQ. The CDR3 is 15 amino acids. The V and J ends lost 3 bases and 1 base, in that order; junction bases with no gene match: 5.